The sequence of this TCR beta chain was determined in a study of T cell repertoires in cytomegalovirus infection. TCRdb itself ran the reads through MiXCR, one entry per CDR3 protein. The top ten hold approximately 92% of the sample, which has 30,000 to 40,000 distinct CDR3 sequences, 40% to 65% seen once. Germline V CDR1 and CDR2: SGHTA, FQGNSA. The V end was cut by 5 bases, the J end by 4 bases, with 12 bases between. The CDR3 loop spans 14 amino acids. This clonotype occurred a few times. Its antigen is unknown. The receptor's source is a human donor in good health (CMV status not recorded). Some clones in this sample may be carry-over from other donors' samples. The chain recombines TRBV7-2 with TRBJ1-5; tentative D call: TRBD1 (6 bases). Sequencing was performed on CD8+ T cells from cultured PBMCs, taken from culture after CMV antigen stimulation. The CDR3 region is CASSVWGRNQPQHF. The DNA of the CDR3 is TGTGCCAGCAGCGTCTGGGGGCGGAATCAGCCCCAGCATTTT.